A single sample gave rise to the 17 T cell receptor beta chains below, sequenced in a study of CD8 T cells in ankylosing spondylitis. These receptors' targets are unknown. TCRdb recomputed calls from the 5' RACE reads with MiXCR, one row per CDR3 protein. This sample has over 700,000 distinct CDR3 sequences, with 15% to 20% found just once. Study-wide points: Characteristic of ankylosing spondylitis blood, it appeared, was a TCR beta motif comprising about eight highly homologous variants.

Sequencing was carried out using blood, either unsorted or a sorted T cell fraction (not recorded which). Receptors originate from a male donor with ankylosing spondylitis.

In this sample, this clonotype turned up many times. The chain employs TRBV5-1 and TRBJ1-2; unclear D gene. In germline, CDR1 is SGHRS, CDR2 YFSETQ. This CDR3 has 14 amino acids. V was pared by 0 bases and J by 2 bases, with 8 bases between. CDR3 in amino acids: CASSLGTGNYGYTF. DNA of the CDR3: TGCGCCAGCAGCTTGGGGACGGGGAACTATGGCTACACCTTC.

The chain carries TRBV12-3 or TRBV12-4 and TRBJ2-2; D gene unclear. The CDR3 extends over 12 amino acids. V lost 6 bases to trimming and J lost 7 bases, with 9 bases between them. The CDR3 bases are TGTGCCAGCAGACGCGCGGTCGGGGAGCTGTTTTTT. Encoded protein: CASRRAVGELFF.

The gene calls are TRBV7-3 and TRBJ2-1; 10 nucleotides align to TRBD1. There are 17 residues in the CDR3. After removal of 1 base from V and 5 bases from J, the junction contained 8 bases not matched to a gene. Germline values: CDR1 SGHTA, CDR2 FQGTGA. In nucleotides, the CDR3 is TGTGCCAGCAGCTTAAACCCCCCGGACAGGGGGGACAATGAGCAGTTCTTC. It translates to CASSLNPPDRGDNEQFF. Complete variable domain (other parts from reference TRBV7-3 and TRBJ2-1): GAGVSQTPSNKVTEKGKYVELRCDPISGHTALYWYRQSLGQGPEFLIYFQGTGAADDSGLPNDRFFAVRPEGSVSTLKIQRTERGDSAVYLCASSLNPPDRGDNEQFFGPGTRLTVL.

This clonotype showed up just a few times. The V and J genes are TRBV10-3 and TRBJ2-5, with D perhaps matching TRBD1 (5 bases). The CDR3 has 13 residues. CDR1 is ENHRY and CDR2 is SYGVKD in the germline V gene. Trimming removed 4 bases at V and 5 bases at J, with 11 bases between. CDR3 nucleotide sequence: TGTGCCATCAGTGTCACCAAGGGGGAGACCCAGTACTTC. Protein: CAISVTKGETQYF.

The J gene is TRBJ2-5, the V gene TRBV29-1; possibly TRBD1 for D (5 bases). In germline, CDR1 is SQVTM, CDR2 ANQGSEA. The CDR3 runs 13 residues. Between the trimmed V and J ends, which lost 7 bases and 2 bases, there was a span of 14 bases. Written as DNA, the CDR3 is TGCAGCGCCGTTCTTAGGGGACAAGAGACCCAGTACTTC. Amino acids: CSAVLRGQETQYF.

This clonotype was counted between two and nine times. The CDR3 sequence: CSARDQGWGGDTQYF. Written as DNA, the CDR3 is TGCAGTGCTAGAGATCAGGGGTGGGGAGGGGATACGCAGTATTTT. The chain uses TRBV20-1 and TRBJ2-3, with D tentatively TRBD2 (7 bases). Between the trimmed V and J ends, which lost 0 bases and 6 bases, there was a span of 16 bases. Germline CDR1 DFQATT, CDR2 SNEGSKA (reference sequence). The CDR3 length is 15 residues.

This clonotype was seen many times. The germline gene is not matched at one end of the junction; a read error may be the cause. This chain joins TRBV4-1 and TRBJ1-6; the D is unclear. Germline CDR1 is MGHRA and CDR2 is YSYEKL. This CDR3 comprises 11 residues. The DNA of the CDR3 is TGTGCCAGCAGCCAAGGATCACCCCTCCACTTT. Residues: CASSQGSPLHF.

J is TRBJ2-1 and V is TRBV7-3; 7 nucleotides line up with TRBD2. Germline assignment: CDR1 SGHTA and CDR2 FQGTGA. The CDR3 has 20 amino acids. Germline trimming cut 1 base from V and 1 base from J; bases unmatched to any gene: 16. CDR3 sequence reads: CASSLNGWASGLQSYNEQFF. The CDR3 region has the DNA TGTGCCAGCAGCTTAAATGGGTGGGCTAGCGGCCTACAATCCTACAATGAGCAGTTCTTC.

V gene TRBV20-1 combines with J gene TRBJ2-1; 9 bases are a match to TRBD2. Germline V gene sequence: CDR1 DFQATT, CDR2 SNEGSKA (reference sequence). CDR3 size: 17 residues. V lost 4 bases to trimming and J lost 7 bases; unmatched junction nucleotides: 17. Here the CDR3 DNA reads TGCAGTGCTATTTCCTTACTAGGACTAGCGAGAAGGAATGAGCAGTTCTTC. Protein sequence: CSAISLLGLARRNEQFF.

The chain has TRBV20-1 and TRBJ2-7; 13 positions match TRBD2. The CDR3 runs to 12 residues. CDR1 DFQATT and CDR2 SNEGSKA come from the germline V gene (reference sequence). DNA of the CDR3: TGCAGCGGGACTAGCGGGATCTCCGAGCAGTACTTC. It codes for CSGTSGISEQYF.

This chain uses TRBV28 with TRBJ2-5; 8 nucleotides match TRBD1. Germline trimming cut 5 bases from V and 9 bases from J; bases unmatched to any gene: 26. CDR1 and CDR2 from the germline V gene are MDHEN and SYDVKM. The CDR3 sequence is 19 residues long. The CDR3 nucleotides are TGTGCCAGCAGTCCCACCGGACAGGGTCCCCGGAGGGGAGTGGGGGCCCAGTACTTC. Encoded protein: CASSPTGQGPRRGVGAQYF. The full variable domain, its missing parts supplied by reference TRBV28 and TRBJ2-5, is DVKVTQSSRYLVKRTGEKVFLECVQDMDHENMFWYRQDPGLGLRLIYFSYDVKMKEKGDIPEGYSVSREKKERFSLILESASTNQTSMYLCASSPTGQGPRRGVGAQYFGPGTRLLVL.

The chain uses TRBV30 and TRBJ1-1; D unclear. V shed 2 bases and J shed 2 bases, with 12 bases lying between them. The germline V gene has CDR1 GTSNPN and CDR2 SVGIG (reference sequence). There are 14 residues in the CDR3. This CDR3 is CAWSLGPGNTEAFF. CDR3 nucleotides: TGTGCCTGGAGTCTCGGTCCAGGAAACACTGAAGCTTTCTTT.

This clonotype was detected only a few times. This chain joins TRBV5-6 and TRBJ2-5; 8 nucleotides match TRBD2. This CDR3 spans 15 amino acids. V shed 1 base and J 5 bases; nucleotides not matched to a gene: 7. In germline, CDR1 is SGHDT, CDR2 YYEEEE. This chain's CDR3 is CASSLTGTREETQYF. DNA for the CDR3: TGTGCCAGCAGCTTGACCGGGACTAGGGAGGAGACCCAGTACTTC.

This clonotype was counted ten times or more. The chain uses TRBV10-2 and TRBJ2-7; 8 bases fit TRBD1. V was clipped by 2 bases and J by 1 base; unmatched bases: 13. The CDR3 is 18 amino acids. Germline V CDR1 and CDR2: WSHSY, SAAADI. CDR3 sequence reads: CASSEVGRGHEGSYEQYF. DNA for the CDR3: TGCGCCAGCAGTGAGGTCGGCAGGGGGCACGAAGGGTCCTACGAGCAGTACTTC.

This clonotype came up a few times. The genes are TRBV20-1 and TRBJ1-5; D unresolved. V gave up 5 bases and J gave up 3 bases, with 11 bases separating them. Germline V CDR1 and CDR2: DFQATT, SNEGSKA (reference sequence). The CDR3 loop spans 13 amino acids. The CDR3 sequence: CSAGDKINQPQHF. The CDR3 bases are TGCAGTGCTGGTGACAAGATCAATCAGCCCCAGCATTTT.

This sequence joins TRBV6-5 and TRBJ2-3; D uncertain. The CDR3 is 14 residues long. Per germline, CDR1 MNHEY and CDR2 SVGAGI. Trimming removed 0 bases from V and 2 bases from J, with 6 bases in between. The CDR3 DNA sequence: TGTGCCAGCAGTTACTCGGCCAACACAGATACGCAGTATTTT. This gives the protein CASSYSANTDTQYF.

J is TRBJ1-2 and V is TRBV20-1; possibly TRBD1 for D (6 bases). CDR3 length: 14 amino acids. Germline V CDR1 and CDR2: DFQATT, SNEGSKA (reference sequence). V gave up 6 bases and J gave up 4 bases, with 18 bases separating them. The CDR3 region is CSATQGKGSYGYTF. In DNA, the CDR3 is TGCAGTGCCACACAGGGAAAGGGATCCTATGGCTACACCTTC.